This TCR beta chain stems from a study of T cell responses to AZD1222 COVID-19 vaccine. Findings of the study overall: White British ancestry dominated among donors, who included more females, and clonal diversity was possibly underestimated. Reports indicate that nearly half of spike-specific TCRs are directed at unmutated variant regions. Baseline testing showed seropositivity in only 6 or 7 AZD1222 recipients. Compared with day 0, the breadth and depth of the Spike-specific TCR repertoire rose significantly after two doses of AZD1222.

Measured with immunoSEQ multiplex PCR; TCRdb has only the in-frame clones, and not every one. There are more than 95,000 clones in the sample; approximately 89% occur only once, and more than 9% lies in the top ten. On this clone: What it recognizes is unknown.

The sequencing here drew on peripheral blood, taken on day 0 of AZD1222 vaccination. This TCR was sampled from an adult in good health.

The CDR3 spells CASSPSGQGVHEQYF. In DNA, the CDR3 is TGTGCCAGTAGTCCCTCGGGACAGGGGGTCCACGAGCAGTACTTC. The chain is built from TRBV19 and TRBJ2-7, with 11 nucleotides matching TRBD1. Germline lookup yields CDR1 LNHDA and CDR2 SQIVND (reference sequence). There are 15 residues in the CDR3. V lost 5 bases, J lost 5 bases, and 8 bases stayed unmatched.